A single sample gave rise to the 2 T cell receptor beta chains below, sequenced in a study of blood T cell repertoires in COVID-19 (dated by TCRdb to between 2020 and 2021). Library preparation was by the immunoSEQ multiplex PCR assay. Imported from immuneACCESS, the table was reduced by TCRdb to in-frame sequences with V and J called. These copies leave out some clones; in studies compared against another copy, an unresolved V gene accounts for under half, and the cause of the remainder is not known. The sample table shows just over 95,000 clones, and about 86% are seen once. The ten biggest clones cover 15% of the sample. Sequencing used peripheral blood. These receptors were collected from a human donor in a cohort sampled during active COVID-19.

The chain links TRBV20-1 to TRBJ2-1; 8 positions agree with TRBD2. With V trimmed by 3 bases and J by 8 bases, 18 bases remained unmatched. From germline, CDR1 is DFQATT and CDR2 SNEGSKA (reference sequence). The CDR3 has 17 residues. CDR3 sequence (DNA): TGCAGTGCTAGTGGCAGCCCCGGGACTAGGTTCAACGATGAGCAGTTCTTC. Its translation: CSASGSPGTRFNDEQFF.

The chain links TRBV19 to TRBJ1-1; 8 bases line up with TRBD1. There are 14 residues in the CDR3. Germline CDR1 reads LNHDA; CDR2 reads SQIVND (reference sequence). The trim removed 7 bases at V and 3 bases at J, leaving 7 bases unmatched. The chain's CDR3 is CASTKDREYTEAFF. The CDR3 coding sequence is TGTGCCAGTACCAAGGACAGGGAGTACACTGAAGCTTTCTTT.